Shown below are 2 T cell receptor beta chains from a single sample sequenced in a study of OX40 agonist ivuxolimab in advanced cancers. Data came from immunoSEQ multiplex PCR; TCRdb stores just in-frame clones and leaves some out. Of about 25,000 clones listed, around 79% were seen once; the top ten hold approximately 31%. Sequencing was performed on CD4+ or CD8+ T cells sorted from blood, taken in a trial of the OX40 agonist ivuxolimab. The source of these receptors is an adult with an advanced solid tumor such as melanoma, head and neck, liver or kidney cancer.

The rearrangement links TRBV7-6 to TRBJ2-2, with D perhaps TRBD1 or TRBD2 (6 bases each). The V and J ends lost 3 bases and 0 bases respectively, with 14 bases between them. CDR1 and CDR2 from the germline V gene are SGHVS and FNYEAQ. CDR3 length: 17 amino acids. The CDR3 loop reads CASSLEGGLTNTGELFF. Written as DNA, the CDR3 is TGTGCCAGCAGCTTGGAGGGGGGACTGACGAACACCGGGGAGCTGTTTTTT.

This rearrangement joins TRBV7-6 to TRBJ2-1, with 12 bases aligning to TRBD2. The germline V gene encodes CDR1 SGHVS and CDR2 FNYEAQ. Trimming took 5 bases from V and 8 from J; bases not matched to a gene: 10. This CDR3 region has 16 residues. CDR3 bases: TGTGCCAGCAGCCCCGGACTAGCGGGAAATAGAGATGAGCAGTTCTTC. Translation gives CASSPGLAGNRDEQFF.